These 25 T cell receptor beta chains share one sample of origin, sequenced in a study of identifying expanded T cells in peripheral blood. Generated by immunoSEQ multiplex PCR, the TCRdb table keeps only in-frame clones and is missing some. Among over 100,000 clones, approximately 88% were seen once, and the ten largest hold around an eighth. Sequenced input: blood. The source of these receptors is a person aged 18 to 69 in good health.

This chain links TRBV4-1 with TRBJ2-7; 8 positions agree with TRBD1. V lost 3 bases to trimming and J lost 7 bases; unmatched junction nucleotides: 14. This CDR3 has 16 residues. Germline V gene lookup returns CDR1 MGHRA and CDR2 YSYEKL. The CDR3 region has the DNA TGCGCCAGCAGCCATACACCCCGGACAGGGATGAGAGAGCAGTACTTC. Protein product: CASSHTPRTGMREQYF.

This sequence joins TRBV10-3 and TRBJ1-1, with D maybe TRBD1 (5 bases). The CDR3 spans 13 residues. In germline, CDR1 is ENHRY, CDR2 SYGVKD. Deletions cut 6 bases from V and 5 bases from J, with 13 bases between. In DNA form, the CDR3 reads TGTGCCATCAGCGCGGGGGGGTTTACTGAAGCTTTCTTT. Amino acid sequence: CAISAGGFTEAFF.

The chain carries TRBV5-1 and TRBJ1-3; the D gene is possibly TRBD1 (6 bases). CDR3 length equals 16 residues. Germline V gene sequence: CDR1 SGHRS, CDR2 YFSETQ. V lost 0 bases, J lost 0 bases, and 10 bases lay in between. CDR3: CASSLDGQHSGNTIYF. The DNA of the CDR3 is TGCGCCAGCAGCTTGGATGGACAGCACTCTGGAAACACCATATATTTT.

The V call is TRBV19, the J call TRBJ1-3; no clear D gene. This CDR3 is built from 14 residues. Germline assignment: CDR1 LNHDA and CDR2 SQIVND (reference sequence). V was trimmed by 2 bases and J by 4 bases, leaving 9 bases between them. CDR3: CASSISDVGNTIYF. The CDR3 nucleotides are TGTGCCAGTAGTATATCTGATGTGGGAAACACCATATATTTT. The entire variable domain, with the rest obtained from reference TRBV19 and TRBJ1-3, is as follows: DGGITQSPKYLFRKEGQNVTLSCEQNLNHDAMYWYRQDPGQGLRLIYYSQIVNDFQKGDIAEGYSVSREKKESFPLTVTSAQKNPTAFYLCASSISDVGNTIYFGEGSWLTVV.

This chain's CDR3 is CASSYRGGSYEQYF. In DNA form, the CDR3 reads TGTGCCAGCAGTTACAGGGGCGGGAGTTACGAGCAGTACTTC. The chain has TRBV6-5 and TRBJ2-7; 7 bases are shared with TRBD2. The junction had 5 bases not matched to a gene; V was cut back by 2 bases and J by 4 bases. Germline V gene lookup returns CDR1 MNHEY and CDR2 SVGAGI. This CDR3 comprises 14 residues.

This clone was seen a single time. The chain links TRBV6-1 to TRBJ2-5, with 10 bases that match TRBD1. Per the germline V gene, CDR1 is MNHNS and CDR2 is SASEGT. The V and J ends lost 5 bases and 4 bases, in that order; junction bases with no gene match: 4. This CDR3 is 14 amino acids long. Here the CDR3 reads CASSFDRGRETQYF. DNA for the CDR3: TGTGCCAGCAGTTTTGACAGGGGGCGAGAGACCCAGTACTTC.

The J gene is TRBJ1-1, the V gene TRBV5-6; 8 bases line up with TRBD1. The CDR3 extends over 14 amino acids. Germline CDR1 reads SGHDT; CDR2 reads YYEEEE. V shed 4 bases and J 5 bases; nucleotides not matched to a gene: 7. The CDR3 nucleotides are TGTGCCAGCAGCGCCGGACAGGGAAGGACTGAAGCTTTCTTT. It codes for CASSAGQGRTEAFF.

J is TRBJ2-1 and V is TRBV10-3, with D tentatively TRBD1 or TRBD2 (5 bases each). V was pared by 4 bases and J by 2 bases, with 6 bases between. The germline CDR1 and CDR2 sequences are ENHRY and SYGVKD. The CDR3 consists of 13 residues. The CDR3 is CAISGDPYNEQFF. The CDR3 DNA reads TGTGCCATCAGTGGGGACCCCTACAATGAGCAGTTCTTC.

The CDR3 reads CASSPPGMGEKLFF. The CDR3 nucleotides are TGTGCCAGCAGCCCTCCAGGGATGGGTGAAAAACTGTTTTTT. The chain carries TRBV5-6 and TRBJ1-4; a weak D match, TRBD1 (5 bases). CDR1 is SGHDT and CDR2 is YYEEEE in the germline V gene. Trimming removed 4 bases from V and 7 bases from J, with 14 bases in between. There are 14 residues in the CDR3.

This clone was detected only once. The V call is TRBV18, the J call TRBJ2-3; 7 bases are shared with TRBD2. Germline CDR1 reads KGHSH; CDR2 reads LQKENI. V lost 6 bases to trimming and J lost 3 bases; unmatched junction nucleotides: 9. The CDR3 extends over 15 amino acids. The CDR3 bases are TGTGCCAGCTCCCCTCTCGGGGGGAGGACAGATACGCAGTATTTT. Its protein is CASSPLGGRTDTQYF.

The chain combines TRBV2 with TRBJ2-4, with D perhaps matching TRBD1 (5 bases). V was clipped by 6 bases and J by 0 bases, with 12 bases between them. The CDR3 sequence is 15 residues long. CDR1 SNHLY and CDR2 FYNNEI come from the germline V gene. This chain's CDR3 is CASRTTALAKNIQYF. In nucleotides, the CDR3 is TGTGCCAGCAGGACGACAGCCCTAGCCAAAAACATTCAGTACTTC.

The chain's CDR3 is CASSLVGMHETQYF. The CDR3 DNA follows: TGTGCCAGCAGCTTGGTGGGGATGCACGAGACCCAGTACTTC. The gene calls are TRBV5-4 and TRBJ2-5; D gene unclear. V was cut by 0 bases and J by 5 bases, with 11 bases left in between. This CDR3 contains 14 residues. Germline lookup yields CDR1 SGHNT and CDR2 YYREEE (reference sequence).

This chain links TRBV6-1 with TRBJ1-1; D is possibly TRBD1 (5 bases). The V gene lost 5 bases and the J gene lost 4 bases, with 8 bases spanning the gap. In germline, CDR1 is MNHNS, CDR2 SASEGT. CDR3 length equals 12 residues. DNA of the CDR3: TGTGCCAGCAGTCGCGGGGGCACTGAAGCTTTCTTT. Translating it yields CASSRGGTEAFF.

The chain is built from TRBV7-8 and TRBJ2-5; D is possibly TRBD1 (5 bases). Deletions cut 1 base from V and 5 bases from J, with 14 bases between. The CDR3 covers 15 residues. The germline CDR1 and CDR2 sequences are SGHVS and FQNEAQ. This CDR3 reads CASSLGGLAVETQYF. The DNA for the CDR3 is TGTGCCAGCAGCTTAGGGGGCTTGGCGGTCGAGACCCAGTACTTC.

V and J are TRBV30 and TRBJ1-3; D might be TRBD1 (5 bases). The germline V and J ends were trimmed by 2 bases and 2 bases, with 10 bases remaining between them. The CDR3 is 14 amino acids. Germline V lookup: CDR1 GTSNPN, CDR2 SVGIG (reference sequence). The CDR3 bases are TGTGCCTGGAGTCGGGGGGGAGCTGGAAACACCATATATTTT. Its protein product is CAWSRGGAGNTIYF.

V usage is TRBV7-8 and J usage is TRBJ1-1; 9 nucleotides align to TRBD1. The germline V gene has CDR1 SGHVS and CDR2 FQNEAQ. After removal of 5 bases from V and 4 bases from J, the junction contained 2 bases not matched to a gene. This CDR3 has 13 residues. CDR3 in amino acids: CASSMDRGTEAFF. The CDR3 nucleotides read TGTGCCAGCAGCATGGACAGGGGCACTGAAGCTTTCTTT.

This chain joins TRBV18 and TRBJ2-6; D possibly uses TRBD1 or TRBD2 (5 bases each). Germline V gene data show CDR1 as KGHSH and CDR2 as LQKENI. This CDR3 is 15 amino acids long. Trimming stripped 4 bases from V and 0 bases from J, with 7 bases between. The CDR3 DNA sequence: TGTGCCAGCTCACAAGGGACCTCTGGGGCCAACGTCCTGACTTTC. This encodes CASSQGTSGANVLTF.

The chain employs TRBV9 and TRBJ1-1, with D maybe TRBD1 (6 bases). The germline CDR1 and CDR2 sequences are SGDLS and YYNGEE. The germline V and J ends were trimmed by 0 bases and 6 bases, with 18 bases remaining between them. This CDR3 is 16 amino acids long. The CDR3 sequence is CASSVGPGHEGSEAFF. As DNA, the CDR3 is TGTGCCAGCAGCGTAGGCCCGGGACATGAGGGCTCTGAAGCTTTCTTT.

The chain has TRBV5-1 and TRBJ2-2; TRBD1 agrees at 9 bases. Losses at the gene ends were 4 bases for V and 5 bases for J; bases not matched to a gene: 3. This CDR3 is built from 14 residues. CDR1 and CDR2 (germline): SGHRS, YFSETQ. The CDR3 coding sequence is TGCGCCAGCAGCCGGGGACAGGGTACCGGGGAGCTGTTTTTT. Translating it yields CASSRGQGTGELFF.

The chain carries TRBV11-3 and TRBJ2-2; the D gene is possibly TRBD1 (6 bases). In germline, CDR1 is SGHNT, CDR2 YENEEA. This CDR3 has 17 residues. V lost 0 bases to trimming and J lost 0 bases, with 11 bases between them. This chain's CDR3 is CASSLEPWTANTGELFF. The CDR3 DNA reads TGTGCCAGCAGCTTAGAACCCTGGACAGCGAACACCGGGGAGCTGTTTTTT.

V gene TRBV7-3 combines with J gene TRBJ1-1; D not certain. There are 13 residues in the CDR3. Trimming removed 10 bases at V and 3 bases at J, with 15 bases between. In germline, CDR1 is SGHTA, CDR2 FQGTGA. The CDR3 region has the DNA TGTGCCACCTCCCCGGGCGGGGACACTGAAGCTTTCTTT. This codes for CATSPGGDTEAFF.

This clone has more than one count but fewer than ten. This chain connects TRBV6-6 to TRBJ2-7; 7 bases agree with TRBD1. Germline loops: CDR1 MNHNY, CDR2 SVGAGI (reference sequence). The CDR3 extends over 12 amino acids. Trimming removed 10 bases from V and 5 bases from J; junction bases left unmatched: 8. As DNA, the CDR3 is TGTGCCACCCAGGGGGATGGCGACGAGCAGTACTTC. Its translation: CATQGDGDEQYF.

The gene calls are TRBV27 and TRBJ1-1; D ambiguous. Germline V CDR1 and CDR2: MNHEY, SMNVEV (reference sequence). The CDR3 runs 14 residues. Trimming took off 7 bases at V and 6 bases at J, with 18 bases between the two ends. The CDR3: CASNPLSETAEAFF. The DNA for the CDR3 is TGTGCCAGCAACCCTCTTTCGGAGACCGCTGAAGCTTTCTTT.

This clone has a single count. V gene TRBV5-1 combines with J gene TRBJ2-7; a possible D gene is TRBD2 (6 bases). CDR3 length: 13 residues. Germline V gives CDR1 SGHRS, CDR2 YFSETQ. V lost 5 bases, J lost 3 bases, and 12 bases lay in between. The CDR3 spells CASRLTSNYEQYF. In DNA form, the CDR3 reads TGCGCCAGCAGGCTCACTAGCAACTACGAGCAGTACTTC.

The chain combines TRBV5-1 with TRBJ2-1; D is uncertain. Trimming took off 5 bases at V and 10 bases at J, with 10 bases between the two ends. The CDR3 is 11 amino acids. Looked up from germline, CDR1 is SGHRS and CDR2 is YFSETQ. CDR3 sequence: CASSDRVEQFF. The CDR3 DNA sequence: TGCGCCAGCAGTGATCGGGTCGAGCAGTTCTTC.